The 19 T cell receptor beta chains in this list originate from one sample, sequenced in a study of cytomegalovirus exposure and HLA in healthy donors. This PCR relied on a set of 60 Vbeta primers and 13 Jbeta primers. Clones were sequenced by immunoSEQ multiplex PCR, and TCRdb holds only the in-frame ones, with some missing. The table lists around 130,000 clones, about 80% of them singletons. The sequenced material came from PBMCs. The receptors derive from a woman between 18 and 30 years old in good health and CMV-seronegative.

This chain uses TRBV18 with TRBJ1-1; D ambiguous. The CDR3 covers 13 residues. V lost 3 bases and J 6 bases, leaving 11 bases between the germline ends. Germline lookup yields CDR1 KGHSH and CDR2 LQKENI. DNA for the CDR3: TGTGCCAGCTCACCTTCGGGGTCCCCTGAAGCTTTCTTT. Its translation is CASSPSGSPEAFF.

The chain combines TRBV27 with TRBJ1-2, with D perhaps matching TRBD1 (6 bases). This CDR3 is 14 amino acids long. V lost 2 bases, J lost 8 bases, and 15 bases lay in between. Germline V gene sequence: CDR1 MNHEY, CDR2 SMNVEV (reference sequence). CDR3 bases: TGTGCCAGCAGTTTAAGGGGGACCGGCGGGGGCTACACCTTC. This codes for CASSLRGTGGGYTF.

The sample holds a few counts of this clone. The chain links TRBV27 to TRBJ2-1; 11 nucleotides match TRBD2. The CDR3 runs to 16 residues. CDR1 and CDR2 (germline): MNHEY, SMNVEV (reference sequence). V gave up 2 bases and J gave up 6 bases; unmatched junction bases: 6. The CDR3 nucleotides are TGTGCCAGCAGTTTACCTTTAGCGGGGGGGCCCAATGAGCAGTTCTTC. It is translated as CASSLPLAGGPNEQFF.

The V call is TRBV5-1, the J call TRBJ1-1; D call uncertain. Germline V lookup: CDR1 SGHRS, CDR2 YFSETQ. V dropped 0 bases and J dropped 3 bases, with 12 bases sitting between them. The CDR3 is made up of 15 amino acids. In DNA form, the CDR3 reads TGCGCCAGCAGCTTGGAGGTCACTAGATACACTGAAGCTTTCTTT. Amino acids: CASSLEVTRYTEAFF.

The chain is built from TRBV19 and TRBJ2-2; 12 bases are shared with TRBD1. The CDR3 covers 16 residues. With 5 bases clipped from V and 7 bases from J, the junction kept 8 bases outside the gene matches. Germline assignment: CDR1 LNHDA and CDR2 SQIVND (reference sequence). CDR3 sequence (DNA): TGTGCCAGTAGTCCGGGACAGGGGGCGCGGGGCGGGGAGCTGTTTTTT. Its translation is CASSPGQGARGGELFF.

The CDR3 loop is CASSFSDTQYF. CDR3 nucleotide sequence: TGTGCCAGCAGTTTCAGTGATACGCAGTATTTT. The chain employs TRBV27 and TRBJ2-3; no reliable D call. Germline V gene sequence: CDR1 MNHEY, CDR2 SMNVEV (reference sequence). Trimming removed 3 bases at V and 6 bases at J, with 4 bases between. The CDR3 is 11 amino acids.

This clone was observed a single time. The CDR3 spells CASSLLRDNYGYTF. In DNA, the CDR3 is TGTGCCAGCAGCCTTCTCCGGGATAACTATGGCTACACCTTC. The chain couples TRBV11-2 to TRBJ1-2, with no clear D. The CDR3 length is 14 residues. V lost 5 bases to trimming and J lost 1 base, with 11 bases between them. Germline lookup yields CDR1 SGHAT and CDR2 FQNNGV.

This clone was seen more than once but under ten times. J is TRBJ1-1 and V is TRBV18, with D maybe TRBD1 (5 bases). The CDR3 has 13 amino acids. Germline CDR1 and CDR2: KGHSH and LQKENI. V was cut by 4 bases and J by 8 bases, with 14 bases left in between. This chain's CDR3 is CASSRVQGIEAFF. The CDR3 DNA sequence: TGTGCCAGCTCACGGGTCCAGGGCATAGAAGCTTTCTTT.

The V and J genes are TRBV23-1 and TRBJ1-5, with D possibly TRBD1 on 6 matching bases. TRBV23-1 qualifies as an ORF whose function is uncertain. Between the trimmed V and J ends, which lost 4 bases and 0 bases, there was a span of 16 bases. The CDR3 is 17 residues long. In nucleotides, the CDR3 is TGCGCCAGCAGTCGAGACAGGCCGAACTTTAGCAATCAGCCCCAGCATTTT. It translates to CASSRDRPNFSNQPQHF.

The V call is TRBV6-1, the J call TRBJ1-5, with TRBD1 matching 7 bases. This CDR3 region has 15 residues. Trimming removed 5 bases from V and 2 bases from J; junction bases left unmatched: 6. CDR1 MNHNS and CDR2 SASEGT come from the germline V gene. The CDR3 spells CASSQQGLRNQPQHF. CDR3 nucleotide sequence: TGTGCCAGCAGTCAACAGGGGTTGCGCAATCAGCCCCAGCATTTT.

In DNA form, the CDR3 reads TGTGCCAGCAGGGAGGGCCCCAACAATCAGCCCCAGCATTTT. Translation: CASREGPNNQPQHF. V gene TRBV6-5 combines with J gene TRBJ1-5; no definite D call. Germline CDR1 is MNHEY and CDR2 is SVGAGI. CDR3 size: 14 residues. V shed 6 bases and J shed 3 bases, with 12 bases lying between them.

This clone was detected a few times. The chain joins TRBV5-1 to TRBJ2-5, with D uncertain. CDR1 and CDR2 from the germline V gene are SGHRS and YFSETQ. With 2 bases removed from V and 2 bases from J, the gap between germline ends came to 4 bases. The CDR3 covers 12 residues. CDR3 sequence (DNA): TGCGCCAGCAGCTTCGGTCAAGAGACCCAGTACTTC. Its translation is CASSFGQETQYF.

This chain connects TRBV5-5 to TRBJ2-5; 9 nucleotides agree with TRBD2. The CDR3 loop spans 15 amino acids. V dropped 2 bases and J dropped 1; count of bases not matched to a gene: 3. Germline assignment: CDR1 SGHKS and CDR2 YYEKEE (reference sequence). CDR3 loop: CASSFSGGTQETQYF. CDR3 nucleotides: TGTGCCAGCAGCTTTAGCGGGGGAACCCAAGAGACCCAGTACTTC.

In its sample, this clone was seen once. The chain joins TRBV6-1 to TRBJ2-3; TRBD2 aligns across 9 bases. Germline loops: CDR1 MNHNS, CDR2 SASEGT. The CDR3 is 15 amino acids. Losses at the gene ends were 4 bases for V and 2 bases for J; bases not matched to a gene: 4. Here the CDR3 DNA reads TGTGCCAGCAGTGGTCTAGCGGGATACACAGATACGCAGTATTTT. The encoded protein is CASSGLAGYTDTQYF.

The chain employs TRBV5-5 and TRBJ1-2; D is ambiguous. This CDR3 has 15 amino acids. The germline V gene has CDR1 SGHKS and CDR2 YYEKEE (reference sequence). Trimming cost V 3 bases and J 6 bases, with 18 bases left between them. The CDR3 region has the DNA TGTGCCAGCAGCTCCCCCGGCAGACTTTTTCATGGCTACACCTTC. Its protein product is CASSSPGRLFHGYTF.

In regard to this clone: The identical CDR3 is also encoded by other nucleotide sequences in the sample. The chain combines TRBV18 with TRBJ2-7; no clear D gene. CDR1 is KGHSH and CDR2 is LQKENI in the germline V gene. The CDR3 loop spans 16 amino acids. Trimming pared 6 bases from V and 3 bases from J, leaving 21 bases between. CDR3 loop: CASSPSPGLDGYEQYF. Written as DNA, the CDR3 is TGTGCCAGCTCGCCCTCGCCCGGTCTAGACGGCTACGAGCAGTACTTC.

V is TRBV5-4 and J is TRBJ2-2; 10 positions agree with TRBD2. This CDR3 is built from 15 residues. V shed 5 bases, J shed 6 bases, and the junction held 7 bases outside the gene matches. Per the germline V gene, CDR1 is SGHNT and CDR2 is YYREEE (reference sequence). The CDR3 coding sequence is TGTGCCAGCAGGGTAGCGGGAGGACAAGCCGGGGAGCTGTTTTTT. It specifies CASRVAGGQAGELFF.

The genes are TRBV30 and TRBJ1-2, with D possibly being TRBD1 (5 bases). CDR3 size: 14 residues. Germline V gives CDR1 GTSNPN, CDR2 SVGIG (reference sequence). V lost 3 bases, J lost 5 bases, and 16 bases lay in between. CDR3 coding DNA: TGTGCCTGGAGCCCGTGGGGGGGATTATATGGCTACACCTTC. This gives the protein CAWSPWGGLYGYTF.

The CDR3 coding sequence is TGTGCCAGCAGTTACTCGAAAACAGGGTCTGGAAACACCATATATTTT. This codes for CASSYSKTGSGNTIYF. The gene calls are TRBV6-5 and TRBJ1-3, with D possibly matching TRBD1 (6 bases). Germline V CDR1 and CDR2: MNHEY, SVGAGI. Trimming left V 0 bases short and J 1 base short, with 10 bases between. The CDR3 covers 16 residues.